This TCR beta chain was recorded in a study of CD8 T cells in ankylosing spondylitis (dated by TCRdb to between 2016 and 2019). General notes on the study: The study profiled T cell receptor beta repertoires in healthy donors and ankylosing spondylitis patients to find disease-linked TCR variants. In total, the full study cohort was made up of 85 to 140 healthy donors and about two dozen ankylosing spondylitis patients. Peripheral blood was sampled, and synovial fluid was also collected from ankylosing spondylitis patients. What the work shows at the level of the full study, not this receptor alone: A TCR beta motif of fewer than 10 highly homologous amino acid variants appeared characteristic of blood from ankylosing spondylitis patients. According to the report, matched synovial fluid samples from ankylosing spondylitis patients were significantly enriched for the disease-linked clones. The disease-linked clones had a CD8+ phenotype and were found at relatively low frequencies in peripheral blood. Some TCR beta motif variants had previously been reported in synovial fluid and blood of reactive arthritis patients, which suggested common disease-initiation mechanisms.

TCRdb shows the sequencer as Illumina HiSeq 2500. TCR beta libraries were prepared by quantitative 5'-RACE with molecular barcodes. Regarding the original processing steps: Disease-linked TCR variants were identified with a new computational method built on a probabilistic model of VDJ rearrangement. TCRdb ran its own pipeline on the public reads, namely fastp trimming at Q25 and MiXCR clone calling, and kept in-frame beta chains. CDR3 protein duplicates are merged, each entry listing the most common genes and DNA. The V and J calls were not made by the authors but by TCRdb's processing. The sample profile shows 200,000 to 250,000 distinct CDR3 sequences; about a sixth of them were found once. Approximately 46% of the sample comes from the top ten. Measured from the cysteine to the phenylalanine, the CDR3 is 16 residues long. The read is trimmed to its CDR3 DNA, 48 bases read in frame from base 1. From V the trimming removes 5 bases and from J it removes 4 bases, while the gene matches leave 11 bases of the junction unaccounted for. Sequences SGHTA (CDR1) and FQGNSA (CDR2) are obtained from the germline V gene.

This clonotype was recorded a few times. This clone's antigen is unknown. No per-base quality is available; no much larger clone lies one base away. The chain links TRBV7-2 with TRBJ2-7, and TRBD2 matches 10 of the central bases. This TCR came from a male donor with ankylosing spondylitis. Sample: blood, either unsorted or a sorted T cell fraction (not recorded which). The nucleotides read TGTGCCAGCAGCGAGGGGGCTAGCGGGAGTATTTACGAGCAGTACTTC. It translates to CASSEGASGSIYEQYF.